The clone carrying this T cell receptor (beta chain) was seen more than once but under ten times. The same CDR3 can be traced to other DNA sequences in this sample. CDR1 and CDR2 from the germline V gene are MDHEN and SYDVKM. Trimming pared 4 bases from V and 4 bases from J, leaving 5 bases between. CDR3 size: 11 residues. The data belong to a study of blood T cell repertoires in COVID-19. Sequenced by immunoSEQ multiplex PCR; TCRdb stores in-frame clones only, minus some. The table records a few hundred thousand clones, roughly 89% of them present only once. The source is a woman aged 40 to 50 who had recovered from COVID-19. The sample was peripheral blood. The chain carries TRBV28 and TRBJ2-7, with D perhaps TRBD2 (5 bases). The CDR3 nucleotides read TGTGCCAGCAGTTCGGGATACGAGCAGTACTTC. Its translation: CASSSGYEQYF.